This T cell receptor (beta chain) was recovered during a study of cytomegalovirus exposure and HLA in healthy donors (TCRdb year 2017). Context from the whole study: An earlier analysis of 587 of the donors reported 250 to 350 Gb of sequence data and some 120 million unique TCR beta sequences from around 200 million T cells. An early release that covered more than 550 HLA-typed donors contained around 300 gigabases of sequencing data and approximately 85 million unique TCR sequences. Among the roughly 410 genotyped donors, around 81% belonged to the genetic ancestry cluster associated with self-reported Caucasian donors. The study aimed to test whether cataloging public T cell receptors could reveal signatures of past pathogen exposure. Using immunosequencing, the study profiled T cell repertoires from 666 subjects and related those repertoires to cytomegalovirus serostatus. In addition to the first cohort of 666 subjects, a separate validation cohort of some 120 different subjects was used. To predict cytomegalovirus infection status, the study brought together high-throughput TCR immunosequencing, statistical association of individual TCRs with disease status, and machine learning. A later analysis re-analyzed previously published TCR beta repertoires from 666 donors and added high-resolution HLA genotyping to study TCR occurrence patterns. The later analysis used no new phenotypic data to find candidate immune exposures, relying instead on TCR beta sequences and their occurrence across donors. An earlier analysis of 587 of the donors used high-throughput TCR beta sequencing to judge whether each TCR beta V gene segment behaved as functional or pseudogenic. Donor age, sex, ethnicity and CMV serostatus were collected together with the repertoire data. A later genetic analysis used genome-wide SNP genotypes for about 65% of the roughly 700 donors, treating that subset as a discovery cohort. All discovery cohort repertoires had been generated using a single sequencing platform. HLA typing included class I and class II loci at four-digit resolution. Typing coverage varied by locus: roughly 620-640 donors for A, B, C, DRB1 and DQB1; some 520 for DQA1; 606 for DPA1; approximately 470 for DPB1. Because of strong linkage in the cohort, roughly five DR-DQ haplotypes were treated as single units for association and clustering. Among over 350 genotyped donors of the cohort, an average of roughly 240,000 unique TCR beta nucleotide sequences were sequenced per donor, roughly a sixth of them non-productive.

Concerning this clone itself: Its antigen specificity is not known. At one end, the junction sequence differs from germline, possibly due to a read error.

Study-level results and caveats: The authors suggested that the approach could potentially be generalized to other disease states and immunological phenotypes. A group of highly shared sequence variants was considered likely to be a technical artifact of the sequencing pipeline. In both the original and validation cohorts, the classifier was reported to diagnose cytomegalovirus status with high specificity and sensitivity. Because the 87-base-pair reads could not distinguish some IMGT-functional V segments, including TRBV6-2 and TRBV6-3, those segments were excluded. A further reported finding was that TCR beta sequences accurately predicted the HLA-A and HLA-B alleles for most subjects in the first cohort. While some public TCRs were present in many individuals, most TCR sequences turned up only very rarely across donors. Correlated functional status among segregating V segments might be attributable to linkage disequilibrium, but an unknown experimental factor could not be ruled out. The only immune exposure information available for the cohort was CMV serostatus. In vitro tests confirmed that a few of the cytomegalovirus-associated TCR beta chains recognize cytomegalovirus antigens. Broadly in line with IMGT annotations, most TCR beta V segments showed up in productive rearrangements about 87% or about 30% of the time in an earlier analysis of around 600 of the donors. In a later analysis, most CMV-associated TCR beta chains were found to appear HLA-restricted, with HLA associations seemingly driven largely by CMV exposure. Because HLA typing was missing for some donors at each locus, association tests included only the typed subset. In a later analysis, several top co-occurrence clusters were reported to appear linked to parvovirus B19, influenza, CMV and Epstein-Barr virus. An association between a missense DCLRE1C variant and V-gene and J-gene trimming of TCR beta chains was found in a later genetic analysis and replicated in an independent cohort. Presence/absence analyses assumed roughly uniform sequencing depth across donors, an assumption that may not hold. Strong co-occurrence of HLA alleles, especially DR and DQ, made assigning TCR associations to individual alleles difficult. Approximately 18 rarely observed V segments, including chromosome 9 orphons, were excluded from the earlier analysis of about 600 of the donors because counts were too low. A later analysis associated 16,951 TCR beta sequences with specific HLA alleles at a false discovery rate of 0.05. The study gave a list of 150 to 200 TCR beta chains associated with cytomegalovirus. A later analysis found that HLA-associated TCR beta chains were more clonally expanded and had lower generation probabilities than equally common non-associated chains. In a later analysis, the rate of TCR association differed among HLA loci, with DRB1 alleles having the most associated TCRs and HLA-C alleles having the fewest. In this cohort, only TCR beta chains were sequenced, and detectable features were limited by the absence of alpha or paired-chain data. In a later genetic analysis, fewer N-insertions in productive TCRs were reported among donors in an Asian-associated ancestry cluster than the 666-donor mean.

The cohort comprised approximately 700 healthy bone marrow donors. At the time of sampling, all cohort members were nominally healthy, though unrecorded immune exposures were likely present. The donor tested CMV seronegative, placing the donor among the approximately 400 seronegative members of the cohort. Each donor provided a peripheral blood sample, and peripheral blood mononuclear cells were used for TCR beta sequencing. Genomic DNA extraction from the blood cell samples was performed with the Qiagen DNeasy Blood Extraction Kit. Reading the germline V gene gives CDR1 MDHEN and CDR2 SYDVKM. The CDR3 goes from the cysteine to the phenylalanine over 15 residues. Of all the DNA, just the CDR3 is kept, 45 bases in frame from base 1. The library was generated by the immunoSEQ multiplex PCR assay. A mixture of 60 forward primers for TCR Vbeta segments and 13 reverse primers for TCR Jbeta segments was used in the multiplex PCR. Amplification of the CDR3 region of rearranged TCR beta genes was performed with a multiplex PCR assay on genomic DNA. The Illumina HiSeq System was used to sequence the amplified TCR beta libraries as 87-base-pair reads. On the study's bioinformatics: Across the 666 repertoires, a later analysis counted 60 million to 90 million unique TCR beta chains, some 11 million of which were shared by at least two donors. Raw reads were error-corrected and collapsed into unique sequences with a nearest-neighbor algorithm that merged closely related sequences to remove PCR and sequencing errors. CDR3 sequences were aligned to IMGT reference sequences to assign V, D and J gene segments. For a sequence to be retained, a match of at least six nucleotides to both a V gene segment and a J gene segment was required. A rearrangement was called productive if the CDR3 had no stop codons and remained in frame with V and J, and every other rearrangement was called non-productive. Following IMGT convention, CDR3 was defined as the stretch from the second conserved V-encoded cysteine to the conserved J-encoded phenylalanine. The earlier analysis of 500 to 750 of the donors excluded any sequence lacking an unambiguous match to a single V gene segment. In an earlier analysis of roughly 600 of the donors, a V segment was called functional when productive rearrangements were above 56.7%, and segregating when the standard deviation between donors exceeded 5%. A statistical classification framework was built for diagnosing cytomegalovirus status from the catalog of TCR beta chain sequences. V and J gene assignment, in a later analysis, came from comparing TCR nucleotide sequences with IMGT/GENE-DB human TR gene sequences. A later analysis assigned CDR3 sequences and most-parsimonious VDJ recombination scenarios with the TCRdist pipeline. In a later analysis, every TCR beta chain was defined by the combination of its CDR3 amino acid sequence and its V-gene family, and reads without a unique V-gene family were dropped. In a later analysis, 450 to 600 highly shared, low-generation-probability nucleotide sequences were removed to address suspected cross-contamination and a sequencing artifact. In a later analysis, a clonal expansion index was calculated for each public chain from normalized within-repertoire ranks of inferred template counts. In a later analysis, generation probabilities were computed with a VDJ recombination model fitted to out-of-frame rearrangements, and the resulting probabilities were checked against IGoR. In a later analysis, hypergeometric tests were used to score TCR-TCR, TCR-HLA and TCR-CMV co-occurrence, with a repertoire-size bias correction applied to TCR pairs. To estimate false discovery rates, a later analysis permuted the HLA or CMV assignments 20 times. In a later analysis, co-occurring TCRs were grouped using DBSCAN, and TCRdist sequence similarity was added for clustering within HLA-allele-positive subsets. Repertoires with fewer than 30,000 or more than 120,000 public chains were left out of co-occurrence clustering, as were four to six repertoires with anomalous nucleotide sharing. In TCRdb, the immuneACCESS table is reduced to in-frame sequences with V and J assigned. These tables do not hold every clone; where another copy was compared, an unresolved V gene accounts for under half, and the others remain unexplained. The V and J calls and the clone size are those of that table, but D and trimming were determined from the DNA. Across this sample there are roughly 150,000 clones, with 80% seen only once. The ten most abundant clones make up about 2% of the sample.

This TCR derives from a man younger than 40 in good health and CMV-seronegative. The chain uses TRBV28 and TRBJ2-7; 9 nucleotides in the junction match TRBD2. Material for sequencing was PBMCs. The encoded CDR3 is CASRAAASGMGEQHF. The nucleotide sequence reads TGTGCCAGCAGGGCTGCGGCTAGCGGGATGGGCGAGCAGCACTTC.